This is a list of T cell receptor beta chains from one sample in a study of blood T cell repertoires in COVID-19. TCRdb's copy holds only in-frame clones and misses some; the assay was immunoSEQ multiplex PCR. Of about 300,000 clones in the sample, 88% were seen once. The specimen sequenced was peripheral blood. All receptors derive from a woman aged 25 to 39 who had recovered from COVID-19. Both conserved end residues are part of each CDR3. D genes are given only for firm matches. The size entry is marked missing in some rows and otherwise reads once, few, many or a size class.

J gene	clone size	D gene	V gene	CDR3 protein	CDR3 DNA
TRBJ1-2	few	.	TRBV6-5	CASSYSRDLYGYTF	TGTGCCAGCAGTTACTCGCGGGACCTCTATGGCTACACCTTC
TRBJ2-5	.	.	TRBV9	CASSPRTQAETQYF	TGTGCCAGCAGCCCGAGAACCCAGGCGGAGACCCAGTACTTC
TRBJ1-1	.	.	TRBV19	CASSIPGTEAFF	TGTGCCAGTAGTATACCGGGGACTGAAGCTTTCTTT
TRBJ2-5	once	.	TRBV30	CAWSVSLEGTQYF	TGTGCCTGGAGTGTATCGCTAGAAGGGACCCAGTACTTC
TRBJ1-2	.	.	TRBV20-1	CSASVLSKNYGYTF	TGCAGTGCTAGTGTGCTTTCTAAGAACTATGGCTACACCTTC
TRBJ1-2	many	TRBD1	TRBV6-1	CASSEAITRGDGYTF	TGTGCCAGCAGTGAAGCGATCACCAGGGGGGATGGCTACACCTTC
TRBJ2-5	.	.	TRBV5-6	CASSLLGGRAEETQYF	TGTGCCAGCAGCTTACTCGGAGGCCGGGCGGAAGAGACCCAGTACTTC
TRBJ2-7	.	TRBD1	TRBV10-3	CAISGTGGSYEQYF	TGTGCCATCAGTGGGACAGGGGGCTCCTACGAGCAGTACTTC
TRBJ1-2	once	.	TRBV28	CASTLRPYGYTF	TGTGCCAGCACACTAAGACCCTATGGCTACACCTTC
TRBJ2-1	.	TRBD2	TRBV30	CAWSDLRAGGHYNEQFF	TGTGCCTGGAGCGACTTGCGGGCGGGGGGACACTACAATGAGCAGTTCTTC
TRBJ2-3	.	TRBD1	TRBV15	CATSRDPGQATDTQYF	TGTGCCACCAGCAGAGACCCGGGACAGGCCACAGATACGCAGTATTTT
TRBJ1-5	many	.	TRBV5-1	CASKGEAVNQPQHF	TGCGCCAGCAAGGGAGAGGCAGTTAATCAGCCCCAGCATTTT
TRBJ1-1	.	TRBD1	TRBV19	CASSLDRGGTEAFF	TGTGCCAGTAGCCTAGACAGGGGGGGGACTGAAGCTTTCTTT